In its sample, the clone carrying this T cell receptor (beta chain) was seen many times. Its specificity is not known. This sample stems from a study of CD8 T cells in ankylosing spondylitis. TCRdb reprocessed the 5' RACE reads via MiXCR and lists one record per CDR3 protein. The sample holds roughly 100,000 distinct CDR3 sequences, almost 8.5% seen once. Overall study findings and caveats: Disease-associated clonotypes exhibited CD8+ identity and were relatively infrequent in peripheral blood. Reportedly, matched ankylosing spondylitis synovial fluid was significantly enriched for disease-linked clones.

Germline V gene data show CDR1 as SGHAT and CDR2 as FQNNGV. This CDR3 region has 17 residues. The germline V and J ends were trimmed by 4 bases and 6 bases, with 21 bases remaining between them. Input material: blood, either unsorted or a sorted T cell fraction (not recorded which). This receptor was taken from a male donor with ankylosing spondylitis or in good health (not recorded which). V is TRBV11-2 and J is TRBJ1-4; D possibly corresponds to TRBD1 (5 bases). The CDR3 DNA follows: TGTGCCAGCAGCTCCCGCCTAATAGGACTGGGGCATGAAAAACTGTTTTTT. Translating gives CASSSRLIGLGHEKLFF. The whole variable domain, remainder taken from reference TRBV11-2 and TRBJ1-4, is EAGVAQSPRYKIIEKRQSVAFWCNPISGHATLYWYQQILGQGPKLLIQFQNNGVVDDSQLPKDRFSAERLKGVDSTLKIQPAKLEDSAVYLCASSSRLIGLGHEKLFFGSGTQLSVL.